This TCR beta chain was found in a study of T-cell memory formation after mild COVID-19. Study findings and constraints: While clones contracting from day 15 to 85 were balanced between CD4 and CD8, later expanders leaned CD4+. Unconfirmed was the SARS-CoV-2 specificity of second-wave clones that peaked on day 37.

TCRdb passed the 5' RACE reads through MiXCR, listing each CDR3 protein once. This table holds 250,000 to 300,000 distinct CDR3 sequences, around 15% found once. This CDR3 contains 13 residues. With regard to this clonotype: The target antigen is unknown.

The V gene is TRBV21-1, the J gene TRBJ2-1. TRBV21-1 is a pseudogene. Sequencing input: PBMCs or a T cell subset sorted from them (not recorded which). The TCR sequence derives from a man younger than 30 who had mild COVID-19 (a few samples of this study predate the infection). Cell type and time point are not known. Here the CDR3 reads CASRSVPYNEQFF. In DNA form, the CDR3 reads TGTGCCAGCAGATCCGTTCCCTACAATGAGCAGTTCTTC.